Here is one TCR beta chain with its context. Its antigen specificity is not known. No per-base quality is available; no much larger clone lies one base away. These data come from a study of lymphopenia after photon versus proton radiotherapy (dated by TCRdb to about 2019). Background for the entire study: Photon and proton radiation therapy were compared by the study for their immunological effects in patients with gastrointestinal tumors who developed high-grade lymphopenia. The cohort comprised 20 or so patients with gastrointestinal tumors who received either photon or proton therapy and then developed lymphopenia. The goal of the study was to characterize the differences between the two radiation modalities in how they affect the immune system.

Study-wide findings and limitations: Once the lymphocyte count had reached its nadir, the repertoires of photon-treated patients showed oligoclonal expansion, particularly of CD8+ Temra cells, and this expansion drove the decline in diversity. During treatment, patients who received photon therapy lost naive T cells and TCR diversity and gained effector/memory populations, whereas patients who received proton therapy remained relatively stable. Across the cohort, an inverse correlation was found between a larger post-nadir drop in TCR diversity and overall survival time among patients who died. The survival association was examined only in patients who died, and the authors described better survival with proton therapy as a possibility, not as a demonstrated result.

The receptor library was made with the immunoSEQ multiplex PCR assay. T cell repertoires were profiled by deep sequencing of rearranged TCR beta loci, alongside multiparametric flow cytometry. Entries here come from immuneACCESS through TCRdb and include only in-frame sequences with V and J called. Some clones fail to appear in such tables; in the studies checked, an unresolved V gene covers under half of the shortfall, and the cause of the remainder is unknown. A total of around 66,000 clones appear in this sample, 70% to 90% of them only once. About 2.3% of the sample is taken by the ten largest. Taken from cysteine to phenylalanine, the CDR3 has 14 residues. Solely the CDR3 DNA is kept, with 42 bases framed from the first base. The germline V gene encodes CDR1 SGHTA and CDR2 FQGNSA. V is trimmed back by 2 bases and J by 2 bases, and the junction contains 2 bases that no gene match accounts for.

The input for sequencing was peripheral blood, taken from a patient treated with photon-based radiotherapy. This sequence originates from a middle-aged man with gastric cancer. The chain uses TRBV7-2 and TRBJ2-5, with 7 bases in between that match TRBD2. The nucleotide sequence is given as TGTGCCAGCAGCTTAACGGGGGGTCAAGAGACCCAGTACTTC. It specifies CASSLTGGQETQYF.